Presented here are 30 T cell receptor beta chains from one specimen sequenced in a study of blood T cell repertoires in COVID-19. The repertoire was sequenced with immunoSEQ multiplex PCR; TCRdb's copy has only in-frame clones and lacks some. Of roughly 230,000 clones in the sample, 65% to 90% were seen once. Material for sequencing was peripheral blood. These receptors came from a woman between 45 and 60 years old with acute or convalescent COVID-19.

The chain is built from TRBV7-9 and TRBJ1-2, with 7 positions matching TRBD1. Germline V gene sequence: CDR1 SEHNR, CDR2 FQNEAQ (reference sequence). V lost 1 base and J lost 8; bases outside the gene matches: 4. CDR3 length: 13 amino acids. In DNA form, the CDR3 reads TGTGCCAGCAGCTTAGTGACAGGGCAAGGCTACACCTTC. It is translated as CASSLVTGQGYTF.

This clone was found once. The V and J genes are TRBV28 and TRBJ1-2; weak D call: TRBD1 (6 bases). The CDR3 has 13 amino acids. The V and J ends lost 8 bases and 1 base respectively, with 11 bases between them. CDR1 and CDR2 (germline): MDHEN, SYDVKM. The DNA of the CDR3 is TGTGCCAGCTTCGGCAGGGGTAACTATGGCTACACCTTC. Its translation is CASFGRGNYGYTF.

The genes are TRBV27 and TRBJ2-7; D is unresolved. The length of the CDR3 is 15 residues. V lost 6 bases and J lost 3, with 18 bases in between. CDR1 and CDR2 from the germline V gene are MNHEY and SMNVEV (reference sequence). The CDR3 sequence: CASRESGLVSYEQYF. CDR3 nucleotide sequence: TGTGCCAGCAGGGAAAGTGGCCTAGTAAGCTACGAGCAGTACTTC.

This clone was recorded only once. The chain links TRBV5-1 to TRBJ1-2; TRBD1 matches at 11 bases. V was pared by 5 bases and J by 7 bases, with 4 bases of the junction left unmatched. Germline CDR1 and CDR2: SGHRS and YFSETQ. CDR3 length: 13 residues. CDR3 residues: CASSFGTGGGYTF. In DNA, the CDR3 is TGCGCCAGCAGTTTCGGGACAGGGGGTGGCTACACCTTC.

This chain uses TRBV15 with TRBJ1-2, with 9 bases aligning to TRBD1. The length of the CDR3 is 16 residues. Germline assignment: CDR1 LNHNV and CDR2 YYDKDF (reference sequence). The V and J ends lost 1 base and 3 bases, in that order; junction bases with no gene match: 6. For the CDR3, the DNA is TGTGCCACCAGCAGAGCCGGGACAGGGAGCGACTATGGCTACACCTTC. Translating gives CATSRAGTGSDYGYTF.

CDR3: CASSQAGTDTQYF. In nucleotides, the CDR3 is TGTGCCAGCAGCCAGGCGGGCACAGATACGCAGTATTTT. This chain links TRBV3-1 (or the pseudogene TRBV3-2) with TRBJ2-3; D gene uncertain. The CDR3 has 13 amino acids. Trimming removed 3 bases from V and 1 base from J, with 5 bases in between. In germline, CDR1 is LGHDT, CDR2 YNNKEL (reference sequence).

This clone was recorded a few times. This chain connects TRBV2 to TRBJ1-2, with no clear D. Germline loops: CDR1 SNHLY, CDR2 FYNNEI. Trimming took 3 bases from V and 4 from J, leaving 12 bases between them. This CDR3 is 14 amino acids long. The CDR3 sequence is CASSEAGVAYGYTF. CDR3 coding DNA: TGTGCCAGCAGTGAGGCGGGTGTTGCCTATGGCTACACCTTC.

The V and J genes are TRBV30 and TRBJ1-6; tentatively, D is TRBD1 (6 bases). V lost 1 base and J 7 bases, leaving 11 bases between the germline ends. The CDR3 covers 14 residues. Germline CDR1 is GTSNPN and CDR2 is SVGIG (reference sequence). In DNA, the CDR3 is TGTGCCTGGAGTGAGGGCAGGGGAAATTCACCCCTCCACTTT. Protein: CAWSEGRGNSPLHF. The full variable domain, rest sourced from reference TRBV30 and TRBJ1-6, is SQTIHQWPATLVQPVGSPLSLECTVEGTSNPNLYWYRQAAGRGLQLLFYSVGIGQISSEVPQNLSASRPQDRQFILSSKKLLLSDSGFYLCAWSEGRGNSPLHFGNGTRLTVT.

The CDR3 sequence is CASSPERGGGPTDTQYF. The CDR3 nucleotides are TGTGCCAGCAGCCCGGAACGTGGCGGGGGTCCCACAGATACGCAGTATTTT. V and J are TRBV4-2 and TRBJ2-3, with 7 positions matching TRBD2. This CDR3 region has 17 residues. J was trimmed by 2 bases and V by 4 bases; bases with no gene match: 12. CDR1 is LGHNA and CDR2 is YNFKEQ in the germline V gene.

V gene TRBV5-6 combines with J gene TRBJ2-1; D gene ambiguous. In germline, CDR1 is SGHDT, CDR2 YYEEEE. Trimming cost V 4 bases and J 6 bases, with 5 bases left between them. The CDR3 length is 11 residues. CDR3 in DNA: TGTGCCAGCAGCATACTCAATGAGCAGTTCTTC. This gives the protein CASSILNEQFF. The complete variable domain, with remaining parts taken from reference TRBV5-6 and TRBJ2-1, reads DAGVTQSPTHLIKTRGQQVTLRCSPKSGHDTVSWYQQALGQGPQFIFQYYEEEERQRGNFPDRFSGHQFPNYSSELNVNALLLGDSALYLCASSILNEQFFGPGTRLTVL.

J is TRBJ2-1 and V is TRBV27, with 10 bases identical to TRBD2. The CDR3 runs to 16 residues. Germline loops: CDR1 MNHEY, CDR2 SMNVEV (reference sequence). The ends lost 7 bases at V and 7 bases at J; junction bases unmatched: 13. The CDR3 loop is CASTEKGAGGPNEQFF. CDR3 DNA sequence: TGTGCCAGCACCGAAAAGGGAGCGGGAGGGCCGAATGAGCAGTTCTTC.

This clone was picked up a small number of times. The V and J genes are TRBV6-2 or TRBV6-3 and TRBJ2-3; D is possibly TRBD2 (6 bases). With 5 bases removed from V and 2 bases from J, the gap between germline ends came to 14 bases. The length of the CDR3 is 15 residues. Looked up from germline, CDR1 is MNHEY and CDR2 is SVGEGT. The CDR3 reads CASSRDGLSTDTQYF. CDR3 nucleotides: TGTGCCAGCAGTCGGGACGGACTATCCACAGATACGCAGTATTTT.

The chain is built from TRBV28 and TRBJ1-5; 8 nucleotides align to TRBD1. The CDR3 loop spans 15 amino acids. The V segment lost 6 bases and the J segment 2 bases; nucleotides outside the gene matches: 6. Germline CDR1 reads MDHEN; CDR2 reads SYDVKM. The CDR3: CASSQGANGNQPQHF. The DNA of the CDR3 is TGTGCCAGCAGCCAGGGGGCTAACGGCAATCAGCCCCAGCATTTT.

The J gene is TRBJ2-7, the V gene TRBV19, with D possibly TRBD2 on 5 matching bases. This CDR3 has 13 amino acids. Germline CDR1 is LNHDA and CDR2 is SQIVND (reference sequence). The V end lost 2 bases, the J end lost 4 bases, and 9 bases lay between the germline ends. The CDR3: CASSITREYEQYF. CDR3 coding DNA: TGTGCCAGTAGTATAACGAGGGAGTACGAGCAGTACTTC. Using reference TRBV19 and TRBJ2-7 for the parts outside the CDR3, the full variable domain is DGGITQSPKYLFRKEGQNVTLSCEQNLNHDAMYWYRQDPGQGLRLIYYSQIVNDFQKGDIAEGYSVSREKKESFPLTVTSAQKNPTAFYLCASSITREYEQYFGPGTRLTVT.

This chain links TRBV28 with TRBJ1-5, with D possibly being TRBD1 (6 bases). The CDR3 has 14 amino acids. The germline gives CDR1 MDHEN, CDR2 SYDVKM. V lost 1 base and J lost 6, with 10 bases in between. The CDR3 sequence: CASSLSGDPQPQHF. CDR3 DNA: TGTGCCAGCAGTTTATCAGGGGACCCTCAGCCCCAGCATTTT.

This sequence joins TRBV7-2 and TRBJ2-1; 8 positions match TRBD2. The germline CDR1 and CDR2 sequences are SGHTA and FQGNSA. The CDR3 covers 15 residues. J gave up 8 bases and V 0 bases, and 6 bases lay outside the gene matches. In DNA, the CDR3 is TGTGCCAGCAGCTTAGCGATGGCGGGAGGTGATGAGCAGTTCTTC. It specifies CASSLAMAGGDEQFF.

J is TRBJ2-1 and V is TRBV6-1; TRBD2 aligns across 7 bases. This CDR3 spans 19 amino acids. With V trimmed by 1 base and J by 4 bases, 16 bases remained unmatched. CDR1 and CDR2 (germline): MNHNS, SASEGT. Here the CDR3 DNA reads TGTGCCAGCAGTGAAGAGTCGAGTTTTTGGACTAGGAGGTACAATGAGCAGTTCTTC. Encoded protein: CASSEESSFWTRRYNEQFF.

This sequence joins TRBV7-2 and TRBJ1-2; 7 positions agree with TRBD1. V shed 5 bases and J 1 base; nucleotides not matched to a gene: 4. The CDR3 totals 14 residues. Germline V gives CDR1 SGHTA, CDR2 FQGNSA. Here the CDR3 reads CASSQTGSNYGYTF. The CDR3 DNA follows: TGTGCCAGCAGCCAGACAGGGAGTAACTATGGCTACACCTTC.

This chain uses TRBV19 with TRBJ1-4; 8 nucleotides agree with TRBD1. CDR1 is LNHDA, CDR2 SQIVND, per germline (reference sequence). There are 17 residues in the CDR3. J lost 6 bases, V lost 4 bases, and 13 bases had no gene match. The CDR3 bases are TGTGCCAGTAGTAGAAGGCAGGGGGCAGCGGCAGATGAAAAACTGTTTTTT. It translates to CASSRRQGAAADEKLFF.

The rearrangement uses TRBV2 and TRBJ2-7, with 12 bases aligning to TRBD2. After removal of 6 bases from V and 4 bases from J, the junction contained 7 bases not matched to a gene. The germline gives CDR1 SNHLY, CDR2 FYNNEI. CDR3 length: 15 residues. CDR3 amino acids: CASRPTSGSIYEQYF. The CDR3, as DNA: TGTGCCAGCAGACCGACTAGCGGGAGCATATACGAGCAGTACTTC.

The DNA of the CDR3 is TGTGCCAGCTCACCAAGGGACAGCGTCGCAGATACGCAGTATTTT. Amino acids: CASSPRDSVADTQYF. The chain employs TRBV18 and TRBJ2-3, with 7 nucleotides matching TRBD1. The CDR3 contains 15 residues. After removal of 2 bases from V and 4 bases from J, the junction contained 6 bases not matched to a gene. Germline-derived CDR1 and CDR2 are KGHSH and LQKENI.

In the case of this clone: At one boundary the junction diverges from the germline segment, which might be a read error. The chain recombines TRBV19 with TRBJ2-2; 9 nucleotides align to TRBD2. The CDR3 is made up of 14 amino acids. CDR1 is LNHDA and CDR2 is SQIVND in the germline V gene (reference sequence). The CDR3 sequence: CASSSGGSTGELFF. DNA of the CDR3: TGTGCCAGCAGTAGCGGGGGTAGCACCGGGGAGCTGTTTTTT. The full variable domain, completed using reference TRBV19 and TRBJ2-2, is DGGITQSPKYLFRKEGQNVTLSCEQNLNHDAMYWYRQDPGQGLRLIYYSQIVNDFQKGDIAEGYSVSREKKESFPLTVTSAQKNPTAFYLCASSSGGSTGELFFGEGSRLTVL.

This chain links TRBV23-1 with TRBJ1-2, with 9 bases identical to TRBD1. TRBV23-1 is annotated as an ORF whose role is uncertain. The V gene end was trimmed by 6 bases and the J gene end by 7 bases; junction bases not matched to a gene: 9. The CDR3 spans 14 residues. This CDR3 reads CASSRTGAMRGYTF. CDR3 DNA sequence: TGCGCCAGCAGCCGGACAGGGGCAATGCGTGGCTACACCTTC.

This clone was counted a single time. This rearrangement joins TRBV6-2 or TRBV6-3 to TRBJ2-1; 10 bases map to TRBD2. This CDR3 has 17 amino acids. The germline V gene encodes CDR1 MNHEY and CDR2 SVGEGT. V lost 5 bases and J lost 3; bases outside the gene matches: 10. CDR3 region: CASSTPRTSGYYNEQFF. CDR3 bases: TGTGCCAGCAGTACCCCCCGGACTAGCGGCTACTACAATGAGCAGTTCTTC.

The chain links TRBV3-1 (or the pseudogene TRBV3-2) to TRBJ2-2, with TRBD2 identical over 11 bases. This CDR3 has 15 amino acids. Germline-derived CDR1 and CDR2 are LGHDT and YNNKEL (reference sequence). With V trimmed by 6 bases and J by 6 bases, 6 bases remained unmatched. CDR3 in amino acids: CASRRSGRAPGELFF. In DNA, the CDR3 is TGTGCCAGCAGACGTAGCGGGAGGGCCCCCGGGGAGCTGTTTTTT.

The V and J genes are TRBV5-1 and TRBJ2-1, with a tentative D call TRBD1 (5 bases). Germline CDR1 is SGHRS and CDR2 is YFSETQ. The CDR3 sequence is 15 residues long. V was pared by 5 bases and J by 5 bases, with 17 bases between. The DNA of the CDR3 is TGCGCCAGCAGTGCCGACAGCAGAATGGACAATGAGCAGTTCTTC. Protein: CASSADSRMDNEQFF. Complete variable domain (other parts from reference TRBV5-1 and TRBJ2-1): KAGVTQTPRYLIKTRGQQVTLSCSPISGHRSVSWYQQTPGQGLQFLFEYFSETQRNKGNFPGRFSGRQFSNSRSEMNVSTLELGDSALYLCASSADSRMDNEQFFGPGTRLTVL.

The V and J genes are TRBV7-3 and TRBJ2-1, with D possibly TRBD2 on 7 matching bases. The CDR3 extends over 15 amino acids. The V end was cut by 6 bases, the J end by 6 bases, with 18 bases between. In germline, CDR1 is SGHTA, CDR2 FQGTGA. The CDR3: CASSPQRGGTNEQFF. DNA of the CDR3: TGTGCCAGCAGTCCCCAGAGGGGGGGAACCAATGAGCAGTTCTTC.

The rearrangement links TRBV5-1 to TRBJ2-3; a possible D gene is TRBD2 (5 bases). Trimming pared 4 bases from V and 11 bases from J, leaving 20 bases between. The CDR3 loop spans 14 amino acids. Germline assignment: CDR1 SGHRS and CDR2 YFSETQ. CDR3 amino acids: CASSPWSGSEKQYF. CDR3 DNA sequence: TGCGCCAGCAGCCCCTGGTCGGGATCCGAAAAGCAGTATTTT.

The chain's CDR3 is CASSPGGETQYF. In DNA form, the CDR3 reads TGTGCCAGCAGTCCAGGAGGAGAGACCCAGTACTTC. The genes are TRBV28 and TRBJ2-5, with D maybe TRBD2 (5 bases). Looked up from germline, CDR1 is MDHEN and CDR2 is SYDVKM. V was clipped by 5 bases and J by 4 bases, with 8 bases between them. This CDR3 is built from 12 residues.

The chain joins TRBV15 to TRBJ2-1, with 9 bases fitting TRBD1. Germline lookup yields CDR1 LNHNV and CDR2 YYDKDF (reference sequence). This CDR3 region has 16 residues. The ends lost 3 bases at V and 7 bases at J; junction bases unmatched: 10. The CDR3 DNA sequence: TGTGCCACCAGCAGCTACCGGACAGGGGTAAAGAATGAGCAGTTCTTC. It yields the protein CATSSYRTGVKNEQFF.